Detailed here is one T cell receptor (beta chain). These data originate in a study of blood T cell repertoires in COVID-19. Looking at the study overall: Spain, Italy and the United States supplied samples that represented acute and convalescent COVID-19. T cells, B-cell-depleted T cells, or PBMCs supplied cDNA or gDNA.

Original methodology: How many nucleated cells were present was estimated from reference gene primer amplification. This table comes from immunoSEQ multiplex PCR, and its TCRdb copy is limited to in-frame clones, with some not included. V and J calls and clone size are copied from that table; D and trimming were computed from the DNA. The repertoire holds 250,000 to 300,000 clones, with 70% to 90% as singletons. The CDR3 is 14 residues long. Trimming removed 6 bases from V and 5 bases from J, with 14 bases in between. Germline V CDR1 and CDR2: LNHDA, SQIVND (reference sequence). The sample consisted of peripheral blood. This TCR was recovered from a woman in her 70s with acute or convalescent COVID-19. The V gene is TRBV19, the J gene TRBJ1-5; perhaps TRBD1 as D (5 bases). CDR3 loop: CASRGAILDQPQHF. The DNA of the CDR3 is TGTGCCAGTAGAGGGGCGATACTCGATCAGCCCCAGCATTTT.